This T cell receptor beta chain was sequenced in a study of prognosis after radiotherapy for stage I lung cancer (dated by TCRdb to about 2021). For the study in its entirety: Around 18 stage I NSCLC patients were enrolled in Nanjing, China, between 2018 and January 2019. For each of the 20 or so patients, one blood sample was taken before SBRT and one after, so the study sequenced around 40 samples in total. About 20% of the 19 patients developed distant metastases after SBRT, at a median of roughly seven months; the other 15 showed no significant progression. Concurrent therapy was not administered to any patient alongside SBRT. SBRT was delivered in 3 to 5 fractions with a biologically effective dose of at least 100 Gy, and image-guided IMRT or VMAT was used for delivery. Every patient was deemed medically inoperable, approximately 12 because of comorbidities and 7 because they refused surgery. This study profiled peripheral blood TCR beta repertoires from stage I NSCLC patients before and after stereotactic body radiotherapy and linked the repertoires to distant failure. The cohort was made up of some twelve men and a handful of women, with a median age of approximately 74 years and an age range of roughly 50 to 95 years. Some 14 patients had newly diagnosed primary stage I lung tumors, and a few had oligometastatic NSCLC after surgical resection of the primary tumor. Squamous cell carcinoma histology was identified in about 7 patients, and adenocarcinoma histology was identified in some 11 patients. Overall study outcomes, separate from this receptor: After SBRT, the number of unique TCR clones decreased (median approximately 9,100 before versus some 6,900 after; Wilcoxon paired P=0.011). Whether the expanded TCR clones were tumor-specific was not determined. TRBV and TRBJ usage frequencies reportedly differed by metastasis status, in two V genes at baseline and in fewer than 10 V and two J genes after SBRT. Limitations of the study included a small cohort and short follow-up, and the study findings need independent validation. Post-SBRT Shannon entropy and its change from baseline were lower in patients who developed distant metastases; baseline Shannon entropy was not associated with metastases. None of the reported P values were adjusted for multiple comparisons.

A remark on this clonotype: The antigen it recognizes is unknown. The CDR3 end shows no conserved phenylalanine or tryptophan, and so a read error is likely.

Two rounds of multiplex PCR on genomic DNA were used to amplify the TCR beta CDR3 region. The first PCR round used primers specific to each TRBV and TRBJ gene, and the primer sequences were filed in Chinese patent CN105087789A. Universal primers were used in the second PCR round. The Roche High Pure PCR Template Preparation Kit was used to extract genomic DNA from frozen PBMCs. Libraries were sequenced paired-end with 151 bp reads on an Illumina HiSeq 3000. On the study's bioinformatics: CutAdapt was used to discard raw reads that did not contain the multiplex PCR primer sequences. High-quality paired reads were merged into contigs with PEAR. By alignment to reference sequences, MiXCR assigned TRB V, D and J gene segments to each contig. CDR3 sequences were clustered by base quality and sequence similarity to remove sequencing errors. Shannon entropy, normalized by the natural log of the productive TCR sequence number, served as the measure of diversity. Clonality was defined as one minus Shannon entropy divided by the natural log of the number of unique clonotypes. Using the Youden index from ROC curves, the researchers picked the repertoire-metric cut-offs for progression-free survival, and all analyses were carried out in R 3.5.3. TCRdb passed the public sequencing reads through fastp at Q25 and MiXCR, retaining productive beta sequences. Identical CDR3 proteins give one entry, which carries the most common genes and DNA. TCRdb assigned the V and J calls; the authors' analysis was not used. The sample table records 11,000 to 15,000 distinct CDR3 sequences; around 35% of these occur just once. The leading ten clones occupy around two fifths of the sample.

The CDR3 is 14 amino acids in total, end residues counted. Here the CDR3 DNA is all that survives: 42 bases in frame from base 1. V lost 5 bases and J lost 12 bases; the stretch between them is 20 bases long. Reading the germline V gene gives CDR1 SGHTA and CDR2 FQGNSA. A history of other malignancies or of prior chemotherapy or radiotherapy was absent in all patients, and node-negative disease was shown on CT and PET/CT in all patients. At each of two time points, six milliliters of peripheral venous blood were collected into EDTA tubes. PBMCs were isolated by Ficoll-Paque Plus density-gradient centrifugation. Immediately after collection, samples were stored at -80 degrees C until analysis.

This sequence originates from a donor of 50 years or more with non-small cell lung cancer. Material: PBMCs, obtained before or after stereotactic body radiation therapy (not recorded which). This chain is built from TRBV7-2 and TRBJ2-1; a weak D assignment points to TRBD2 (5 bases agree). The base sequence is TGTGCCAGCAGCCAGGCGATTAGCGCGAGTGGGCAGTTCATC. It codes for CASSQAISASGQFI.